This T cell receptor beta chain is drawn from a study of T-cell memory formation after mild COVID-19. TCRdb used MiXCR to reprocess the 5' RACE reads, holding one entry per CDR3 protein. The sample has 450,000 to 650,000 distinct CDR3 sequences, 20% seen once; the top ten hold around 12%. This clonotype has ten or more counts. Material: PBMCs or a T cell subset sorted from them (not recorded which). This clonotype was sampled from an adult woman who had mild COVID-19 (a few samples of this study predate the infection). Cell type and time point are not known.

The CDR3 loop is CASSLTGGRRETQYF. CDR3 bases: TGTGCCAGCAGCTTAACGGGTGGGAGAAGGGAGACCCAGTACTTC. This chain uses TRBV7-3 with TRBJ2-5; D might be TRBD2 (5 bases). V was shortened by 0 bases and J by 5 bases, with 13 bases between the two germline ends. The CDR3 contains 15 residues. Per the germline V gene, CDR1 is SGHTA and CDR2 is FQGTGA.